This TCR beta chain was identified in a study of long-term antiretroviral therapy in people with HIV. The ends were cut back, 0 bases at V and 2 bases at J, with 8 bases in the middle. Germline V gives CDR1 SGHRS, CDR2 YFSETQ. The CDR3 sequence is 14 residues long. In regard to this clone: The antigen remains unidentified.

A v3.0 immunoSEQ assay was performed at survey level. Produced via immunoSEQ multiplex PCR; TCRdb's table is partial and in-frame only. The sample carries about 25,000 clones, around 87% recorded once. Regarding the study as a whole: After ART, diversity increased yet remained lower than transplant donor controls. Controls exceeded HIV repertoires in CDR3 length range.

The sequence was obtained from a young woman with HIV. This sample comprised unsorted PBMCs, obtained 1.9 years after starting antiretroviral therapy. This sequence joins TRBV5-1 and TRBJ2-5, with D perhaps TRBD1 (5 bases). In DNA, the CDR3 is TGCGCCAGCAGCTTGGTAGGGGTACAAGAGACCCAGTACTTC. Its translation is CASSLVGVQETQYF. Complete variable domain (other parts from reference TRBV5-1 and TRBJ2-5): KAGVTQTPRYLIKTRGQQVTLSCSPISGHRSVSWYQQTPGQGLQFLFEYFSETQRNKGNFPGRFSGRQFSNSRSEMNVSTLELGDSALYLCASSLVGVQETQYFGPGTRLLVL.